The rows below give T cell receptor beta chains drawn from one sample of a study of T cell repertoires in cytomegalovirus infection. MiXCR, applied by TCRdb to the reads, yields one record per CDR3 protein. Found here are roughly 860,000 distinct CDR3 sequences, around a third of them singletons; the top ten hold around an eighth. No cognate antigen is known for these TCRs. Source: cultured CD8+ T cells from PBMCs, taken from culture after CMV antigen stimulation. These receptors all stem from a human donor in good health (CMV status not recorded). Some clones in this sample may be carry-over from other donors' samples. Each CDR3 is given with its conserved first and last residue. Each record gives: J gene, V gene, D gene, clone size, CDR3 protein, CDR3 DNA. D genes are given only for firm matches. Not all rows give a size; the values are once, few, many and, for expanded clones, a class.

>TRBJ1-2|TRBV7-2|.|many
CASRNGIKSYTF
TGTGCCAGCAGAAACGGAATTAAAAGCTACACCTTC
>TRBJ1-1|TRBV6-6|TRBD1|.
CASSHGQGGMNTEAFF
TGTGCCAGCAGTCATGGACAGGGGGGAATGAACACTGAAGCTTTCTTT
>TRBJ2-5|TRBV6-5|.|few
CASSYLDTQETQYF
TGTGCCAGCAGTTACCTGGACACCCAAGAGACCCAGTACTTC
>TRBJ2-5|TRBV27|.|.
CASSLSYPPQETQYF
TGTGCCAGCAGTTTATCATACCCTCCACAAGAGACCCAGTACTTC
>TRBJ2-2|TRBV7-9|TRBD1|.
CASTLPRGQGKRNTGELFF
TGTGCCAGCACTCTCCCCCGGGGACAGGGGAAAAGGAACACCGGGGAGCTGTTTTTT
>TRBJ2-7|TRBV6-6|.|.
CASIIYEGIYEQYF
TGTGCCAGCATTATATATGAGGGCATCTACGAGCAGTACTTC
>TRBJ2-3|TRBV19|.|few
CATSTLPGLTDTQYF
TGTGCCACCTCAACCCTCCCGGGTCTCACAGATACGCAGTATTTT
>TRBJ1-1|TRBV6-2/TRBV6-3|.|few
CASRWRALGSMNTEAFF
TGTGCCAGCAGGTGGCGAGCCCTCGGCAGCATGAACACTGAAGCTTTCTTT
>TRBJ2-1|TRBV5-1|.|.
CASSQAALLGMVNEQFF
TGCGCCAGCAGCCAAGCAGCCCTACTAGGGATGGTTAATGAGCAGTTCTTC
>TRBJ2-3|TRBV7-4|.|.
CASSPHPAGQKDTQYF
TGTGCCAGCAGCCCCCACCCCGCGGGGCAGAAAGATACGCAGTATTTT
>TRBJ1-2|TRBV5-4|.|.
CASSWWGGPGYGYTF
TGTGCCAGCAGCTGGTGGGGGGGGCCTGGCTATGGCTACACCTTC
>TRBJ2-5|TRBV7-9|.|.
CASTGGATFEATQYF
TGTGCCAGCACAGGGGGGGCCACATTCGAGGCGACCCAGTACTTC
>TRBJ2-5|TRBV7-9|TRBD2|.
CASSPLGLAGNQETQYF
TGTGCCAGCAGCCCGCTCGGACTAGCGGGGAATCAAGAGACCCAGTACTTC
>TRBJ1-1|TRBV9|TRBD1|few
CASTKNFGTVEAFF
TGTGCCAGCACCAAAAATTTTGGGACAGTTGAAGCTTTCTTT
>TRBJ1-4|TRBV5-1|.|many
CASSPLTLLEGEKLFF
TGCGCCAGCAGCCCCCTGACTCTTCTGGAAGGGGAAAAACTGTTTTTT
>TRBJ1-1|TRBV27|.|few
CASSLSHSLTEAFF
TGTGCCAGCAGTTTATCGCACAGCCTCACTGAAGCTTTCTTT
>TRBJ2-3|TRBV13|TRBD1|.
CASSWGQGIDTQYF
TGTGCCAGCAGCTGGGGACAGGGAATAGATACGCAGTATTTT
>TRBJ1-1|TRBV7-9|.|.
CASSPGWGIQGTEAFF
TGTGCCAGCAGCCCCGGGTGGGGAATTCAAGGCACTGAAGCTTTCTTT
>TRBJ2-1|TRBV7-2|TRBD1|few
CASSLRGLNEQFF
TGTGCCAGCAGCTTAAGGGGGCTCAATGAGCAGTTCTTC
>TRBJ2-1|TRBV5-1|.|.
CASSLASVYYNEQFF
TGCGCCAGCAGCTTGGCCTCCGTATACTACAATGAGCAGTTCTTC
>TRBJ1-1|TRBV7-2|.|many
CASSYPEEYTEAFF
TGTGCCAGCAGCTACCCCGAGGAGTACACTGAAGCTTTCTTT
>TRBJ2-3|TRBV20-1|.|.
CSARGVPWEVTDTQYF
TGCAGTGCTAGAGGAGTTCCCTGGGAGGTCACAGATACGCAGTATTTT
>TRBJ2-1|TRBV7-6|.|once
CASSSVGGLANEQFF
TGTGCCAGCAGCTCTGTGGGGGGGCTCGCCAATGAGCAGTTCTTC
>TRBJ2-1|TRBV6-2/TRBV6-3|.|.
CASSYSNTNEQFF
TGTGCCAGCAGTTACTCGAATACCAATGAGCAGTTCTTC
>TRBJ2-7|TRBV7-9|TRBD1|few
CASSSDPGQVSSYEQYF
TGTGCCAGCAGCTCCGATCCCGGACAGGTGAGCTCCTACGAGCAGTACTTC
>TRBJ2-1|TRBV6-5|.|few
CASTKFRGGPENEQFF
TGTGCCAGCACCAAATTTAGGGGGGGGCCTGAAAATGAGCAGTTCTTC
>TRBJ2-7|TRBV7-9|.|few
CASSTGLFPYEQYF
TGTGCCAGCAGCACCGGACTCTTCCCCTACGAGCAGTACTTC
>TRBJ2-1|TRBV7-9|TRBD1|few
CASSHPRVDRDEQFF
TGTGCCAGCAGCCACCCCCGGGTAGACAGGGACGAGCAGTTCTTC